These T cell receptor beta chains were read from a single sample in a study of a mutant IDH1 vaccine in newly diagnosed glioma. The antigens these receptors bind are not known. The assay was immunoSEQ multiplex PCR, and TCRdb's table has in-frame clones only and misses some. Of about 68,000 clones in the sample, more than 70% are singletons; the top ten hold about 12%. Sequenced here: PBMCs, sampled from a glioma patient whose treatment included an IDH1 peptide vaccine. The receptor source for this set is a man aged 18 to 30 with glioma. Each CDR3 is given with its conserved first and last residue. Each record gives: V gene, clone size, J gene, D gene, CDR3 protein, CDR3 DNA. The D gene is left open where the match is weak. The size field is filled for only some rows; it gives once, few, many or a size class.

V: TRBV29-1
size: NA
J: TRBJ2-7
D: NA
CDR3: CSVELADFGYEQYF
DNA: TGCAGCGTTGAATTGGCGGATTTTGGGTACGAGCAGTACTTC

V: TRBV20-1
size: NA
J: TRBJ1-2
D: NA
CDR3: CSVGDGYGYTF
DNA: TGCAGTGTAGGGGACGGCTATGGCTACACCTTC

V: TRBV5-1
size: NA
J: TRBJ1-1
D: NA
CDR3: CASSPGAQGLFMNTEAFF
DNA: TGCGCCAGCAGCCCCGGGGCTCAGGGCCTATTCATGAACACTGAAGCTTTCTTT

V: TRBV5-1
size: few
J: TRBJ1-3
D: TRBD1
CDR3: CASSLTGAKGNTIYF
DNA: TGCGCCAGCAGCTTGACAGGGGCGAAGGGAAACACCATATATTTT

V: TRBV14
size: once
J: TRBJ2-1
D: TRBD2
CDR3: CASLTTSEAKNEQFF
DNA: TGTGCCAGCCTAACGACTAGCGAAGCCAAGAATGAGCAGTTCTTC

V: TRBV4-3
size: NA
J: TRBJ1-6
D: TRBD1
CDR3: CASSQDRATTRDSPLHF
DNA: TGCGCCAGCAGCCAGGACAGGGCCACAACTCGGGATTCACCCCTCCACTTT

V: TRBV12-5
size: NA
J: TRBJ2-5
D: NA
CDR3: CASGLSVGGAETQYF
DNA: TGTGCTAGTGGTTTGTCCGTGGGGGGCGCGGAGACCCAGTACTTC

V: TRBV13
size: once
J: TRBJ1-6
D: TRBD1
CDR3: CASSLAAGQGSNSPLHF
DNA: TGTGCCAGCAGCTTAGCCGCCGGACAGGGGAGTAATTCACCCCTCCACTTT

V: TRBV19
size: once
J: TRBJ2-3
D: NA
CDR3: CASSLLRELDTQYF
DNA: TGTGCCAGTAGTTTGTTACGGGAGCTAGATACGCAGTATTTT

V: TRBV7-9
size: few
J: TRBJ2-1
D: NA
CDR3: CASSFSWQRQFF
DNA: TGTGCCAGCAGCTTTTCGTGGCAGCGTCAGTTCTTC

V: TRBV6-6
size: few
J: TRBJ1-5
D: NA
CDR3: CASRRDSNQPQHF
DNA: TGTGCCAGCAGGCGCGATAGCAATCAGCCCCAGCATTTT

V: TRBV6-1
size: NA
J: TRBJ1-5
D: NA
CDR3: CASSEGNQPQHF
DNA: TGTGCCAGCAGTGAAGGCAATCAGCCCCAGCATTTT

V: TRBV7-8
size: once
J: TRBJ1-2
D: TRBD1
CDR3: CASSLALPGAGGSEGYTF
DNA: TGTGCCAGCAGCTTAGCGCTTCCAGGTGCAGGGGGAAGTGAGGGCTACACCTTC

V: TRBV18
size: NA
J: TRBJ1-4
D: NA
CDR3: CASSSGTGEKLFF
DNA: TGTGCCAGCTCTTCAGGGACGGGTGAAAAACTGTTTTTT

V: TRBV7-9
size: NA
J: TRBJ2-6
D: TRBD2
CDR3: CASSPHLLAVGTGANVLTF
DNA: TGTGCCAGCAGCCCTCATTTACTAGCGGTCGGGACTGGGGCCAACGTCCTGACTTTC

V: TRBV6-5
size: NA
J: TRBJ1-4
D: NA
CDR3: CASSVSDVGAEKLFF
DNA: TGTGCCAGCAGTGTCTCCGATGTGGGTGCTGAAAAACTGTTTTTT

V: TRBV9
size: NA
J: TRBJ2-1
D: NA
CDR3: CASSVGGQLYNEQFF
DNA: TGTGCCAGCAGCGTAGGAGGCCAGCTCTACAATGAGCAGTTCTTC

V: TRBV6-5
size: once
J: TRBJ2-7
D: TRBD1
CDR3: CASAQIQGAEQYF
DNA: TGTGCCAGCGCCCAGATACAGGGGGCCGAGCAGTACTTC

V: TRBV7-8
size: NA
J: TRBJ2-1
D: NA
CDR3: CASSPYYNEQFF
DNA: TGTGCCAGCAGCCCGTACTACAATGAGCAGTTCTTC

V: TRBV7-2
size: NA
J: TRBJ2-7
D: NA
CDR3: CASSLEARGSYEQYF
DNA: TGTGCCAGCAGCTTAGAGGCCAGGGGTAGTTACGAGCAGTACTTC

V: TRBV19
size: few
J: TRBJ1-5
D: NA
CDR3: CASSSQGQPQHF
DNA: TGTGCCAGTAGTTCACAGGGCCAGCCCCAGCATTTT

V: TRBV19
size: few
J: TRBJ1-1
D: NA
CDR3: CASRAGRNTEAFF
DNA: TGTGCCAGTCGTGCGGGCCGGAACACTGAAGCTTTCTTT

V: TRBV2
size: NA
J: TRBJ1-2
D: TRBD1
CDR3: CASSQTGRGYTF
DNA: TGTGCCAGCAGTCAGACAGGGAGAGGCTACACCTTC

V: TRBV10-3
size: few
J: TRBJ2-5
D: NA
CDR3: CAISEGGEGSGQETQYF
DNA: TGTGCCATCAGTGAAGGGGGGGAGGGGAGCGGGCAAGAGACCCAGTACTTC

V: TRBV29-1
size: NA
J: TRBJ2-2
D: NA
CDR3: CSVAQRSYGELFF
DNA: TGCAGCGTTGCCCAGCGGAGCTACGGGGAGCTGTTTTTT

V: TRBV7-8
size: NA
J: TRBJ2-7
D: TRBD2
CDR3: CASSTAGGSYEQYF
DNA: TGTGCCAGCAGTACAGCGGGGGGGTCCTACGAGCAGTACTTC

V: TRBV7-2
size: few
J: TRBJ1-1
D: TRBD1
CDR3: CASRRDRVAEAFF
DNA: TGTGCCAGCAGAAGGGACAGAGTCGCTGAAGCTTTCTTT

V: TRBV13
size: NA
J: TRBJ1-3
D: NA
CDR3: CASSFTASGNTIYF
DNA: TGTGCCAGCAGCTTTACAGCTTCTGGAAACACCATATATTTT

V: TRBV27
size: once
J: TRBJ1-1
D: NA
CDR3: CASSLSANTEAFF
DNA: TGTGCCAGCAGTTTATCCGCGAACACTGAAGCTTTCTTT

V: TRBV6-6
size: NA
J: TRBJ2-1
D: TRBD1
CDR3: CASKGQGASYNEQFF
DNA: TGTGCCAGCAAGGGACAGGGGGCTTCCTACAATGAGCAGTTCTTC

V: TRBV18
size: few
J: TRBJ2-1
D: NA
CDR3: CASSPLGTVYNEQFF
DNA: TGTGCCAGCTCACCTTTGGGCACGGTGTACAATGAGCAGTTCTTC

V: TRBV10-3
size: NA
J: TRBJ1-1
D: TRBD1
CDR3: CAISEKGTGDTEAFF
DNA: TGTGCCATCAGTGAGAAAGGGACAGGGGACACTGAAGCTTTCTTT

V: TRBV4-1
size: NA
J: TRBJ2-7
D: NA
CDR3: CASSQAALTYEQYF
DNA: TGCGCCAGCAGCCAGGCAGCCTTGACCTACGAGCAGTACTTC

V: TRBV27
size: NA
J: TRBJ2-1
D: TRBD2
CDR3: CASSGTSGGIYNEQFF
DNA: TGTGCCAGCAGCGGGACTAGCGGGGGAATATACAATGAGCAGTTCTTC

V: TRBV7-6
size: NA
J: TRBJ2-7
D: NA
CDR3: CASSPPGSRGYEQYF
DNA: TGTGCCAGCAGCCCCCCTGGCTCTCGGGGCTACGAGCAGTACTTC

V: TRBV7-8
size: NA
J: TRBJ2-5
D: NA
CDR3: CASSARGRVGETQYF
DNA: TGTGCCAGTTCCGCCCGGGGAAGGGTGGGAGAGACCCAGTACTTC

V: TRBV30
size: NA
J: TRBJ2-3
D: NA
CDR3: CAWGRAGSGPKQYF
DNA: TGTGCCTGGGGCCGGGCTGGTTCGGGACCTAAGCAGTATTTT

V: TRBV5-1
size: NA
J: TRBJ2-1
D: TRBD1
CDR3: CASSGGTGYNEQFF
DNA: TGCGCCAGCAGCGGCGGGACAGGGTACAATGAGCAGTTCTTC

V: TRBV7-2
size: NA
J: TRBJ2-7
D: NA
CDR3: CASSLAEDGYEQYF
DNA: TGTGCCAGCAGCTTAGCCGAGGACGGCTACGAGCAGTACTTC

V: TRBV7-9
size: once
J: TRBJ1-1
D: NA
CDR3: CASSPQGPEAFF
DNA: TGTGCCAGCAGCCCCCAAGGTCCTGAAGCTTTCTTT

V: TRBV19
size: few
J: TRBJ1-1
D: NA
CDR3: CASSSVFLPREAFF
DNA: TGTGCCAGTAGTTCAGTTTTCCTTCCCCGCGAGGCTTTCTTT

V: TRBV2
size: NA
J: TRBJ1-2
D: NA
CDR3: CASSRDQSNYGYTF
DNA: TGTGCCAGCAGTAGGGACCAGTCTAACTATGGCTACACCTTC

V: TRBV28
size: once
J: TRBJ2-7
D: TRBD2
CDR3: CASSLSVAGGRGEQYF
DNA: TGTGCCAGCAGTTTATCGGTAGCGGGAGGGCGAGGGGAGCAGTACTTC

V: TRBV5-1
size: NA
J: TRBJ2-7
D: NA
CDR3: CASSLAGATYEQYF
DNA: TGCGCCAGCAGCTTGGCAGGGGCGACCTACGAGCAGTACTTC

V: TRBV19
size: NA
J: TRBJ1-1
D: NA
CDR3: CASSRGYTEAFF
DNA: TGTGCCAGTAGTCGGGGGTACACTGAAGCTTTCTTT

V: TRBV4-3
size: NA
J: TRBJ2-1
D: NA
CDR3: CASSQARTTPYNEQFF
DNA: TGCGCCAGCAGCCAGGCCAGGACTACTCCCTACAATGAGCAGTTCTTC